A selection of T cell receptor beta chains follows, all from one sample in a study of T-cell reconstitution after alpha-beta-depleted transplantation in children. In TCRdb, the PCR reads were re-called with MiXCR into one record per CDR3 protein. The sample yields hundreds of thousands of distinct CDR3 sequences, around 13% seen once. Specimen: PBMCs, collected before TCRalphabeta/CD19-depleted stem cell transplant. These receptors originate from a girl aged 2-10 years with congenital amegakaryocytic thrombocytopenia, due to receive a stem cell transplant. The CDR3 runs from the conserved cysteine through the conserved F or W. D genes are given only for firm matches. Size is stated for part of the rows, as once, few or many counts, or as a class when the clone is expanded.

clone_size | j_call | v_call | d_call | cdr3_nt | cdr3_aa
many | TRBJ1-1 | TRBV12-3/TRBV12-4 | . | TGTGCCAGCAGTCCAGGAGGGGGGAACACTGAAGCTTTCTTT | CASSPGGGNTEAFF
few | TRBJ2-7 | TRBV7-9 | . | TGTGCCAGCAGCCCCTGGGAGAACGAGCAGTACTTC | CASSPWENEQYF
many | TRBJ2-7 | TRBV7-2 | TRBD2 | TGTGCCAGCAGCTTAAATCGACTAGCTGGCTCCTACGAGCAGTACTTC | CASSLNRLAGSYEQYF
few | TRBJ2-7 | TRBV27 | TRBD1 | TGTGCCAGCAGCGAACTGGGACAGGGCAACTACGAGCAGTACTTC | CASSELGQGNYEQYF
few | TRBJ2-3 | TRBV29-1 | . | TGCAGCGTCTCCGGGACTCCAGGCTCACGGACGCAGTATTTT | CSVSGTPGSRTQYF
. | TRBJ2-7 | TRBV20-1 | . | TGCAGTGCTTTACAGGGCGAGCAGTACTTC | CSALQGEQYF
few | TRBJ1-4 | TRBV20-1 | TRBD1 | TGCAGTGCTAGAGACCGGGACAGGGTCGAAAAACTGTTTTTT | CSARDRDRVEKLFF
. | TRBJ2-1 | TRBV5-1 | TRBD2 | TGCGCCAGCAGCGCTTTTCCGGCGGGGGAAGTATACAATGAGCAGTTCTTC | CASSAFPAGEVYNEQFF
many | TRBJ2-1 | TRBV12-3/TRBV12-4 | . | TGTGCCAGCAGTCCCCAGGCTAGCCTTGAGCAGTTCTTC | CASSPQASLEQFF
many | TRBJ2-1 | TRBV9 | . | TGTGCCAGCAGCGTAGGAGGGAAGTACAATGAGCAGTTCTTC | CASSVGGKYNEQFF
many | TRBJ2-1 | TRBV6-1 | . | TGTGCCAGCAGAGGAGCGGACTACAATGAGCAGTTCTTC | CASRGADYNEQFF
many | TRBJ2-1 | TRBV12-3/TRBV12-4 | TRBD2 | TGTGCCAGCAGTTTAGGGAGCGGGAGCTACAATGAGCAGTTCTTC | CASSLGSGSYNEQFF
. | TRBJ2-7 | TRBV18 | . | TGTGCCAGCTCACCAGGCCACGGGTACGAGCAGTACTTC | CASSPGHGYEQYF
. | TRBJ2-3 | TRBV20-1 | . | TGCAGTGCTAGAGGGGCGGGGGCTAGCACAGATACGCAGTATTTT | CSARGAGASTDTQYF
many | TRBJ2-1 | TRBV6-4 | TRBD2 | TGTGCCAGCAGTAGAGTCTGGTCGGCTAGCGGGAGTTTGAATTACAATGAGCAGTTCTTC | CASSRVWSASGSLNYNEQFF
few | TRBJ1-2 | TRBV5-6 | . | TGTGCCAGCAGCGGGGATAGGGGATACACTGATGGCTACACCTTC | CASSGDRGYTDGYTF
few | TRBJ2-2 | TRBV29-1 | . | TGCAGCGCCCAATTAGCCGGGGAGCTGTTTTTT | CSAQLAGELFF
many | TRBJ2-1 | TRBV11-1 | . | TGTGCCAGCAGCTCAACAGACGGAGGCAATGAGCAGTTCTTC | CASSSTDGGNEQFF
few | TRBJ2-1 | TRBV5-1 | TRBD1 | TGCGCCAGCAGCTCACAGGGGGTCAATGAGCAGTTCTTC | CASSSQGVNEQFF
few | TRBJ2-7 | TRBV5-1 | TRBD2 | TGCGCCAGCAGCTTCAGAGCGGGGGTCCTCGAGCAGTACTTC | CASSFRAGVLEQYF
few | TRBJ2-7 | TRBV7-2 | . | TGTGCCAGCAGCTTAGATCCAGGTTCGAGCTCCTACGAGCAGTACTTC | CASSLDPGSSSYEQYF
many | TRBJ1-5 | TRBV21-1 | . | TGTGCCAGCAGCAAAGGGCAACCTTTCAAGGTGCCCCTCCAACCCCAGCATTTT | CASSKGQPFKVPLQPQHF
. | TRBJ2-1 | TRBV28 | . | TGTGCCAGCCGTCAGGGAAAGACGCAGTTCTTC | CASRQGKTQFF
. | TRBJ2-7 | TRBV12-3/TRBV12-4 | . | TGTGCCAGCAGTAGGGACGGCCCGTACGAGCAGTACTTC | CASSRDGPYEQYF
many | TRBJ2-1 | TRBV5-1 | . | TGCGCCAGCAGCTTGAGGAGGTGGGGCTTCGGCAATGAGCAGTTCTTC | CASSLRRWGFGNEQFF
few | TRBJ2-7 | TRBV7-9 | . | TGTGCCAGCAGCATGGGGACCGAGCAGTACTTC | CASSMGTEQYF
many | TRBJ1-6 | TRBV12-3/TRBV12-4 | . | TGTGCCAGCAGTCCGCTACAGGGTAGGACCCTCCACTTT | CASSPLQGRTLHF
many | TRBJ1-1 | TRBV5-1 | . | TGCGCCAGCCGCCCGGCGGGGCTGAACACTGAAGCTTTCTTT | CASRPAGLNTEAFF
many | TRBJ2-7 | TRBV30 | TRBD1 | TGTGCCTGGAATGAAGACAGGGTCATGGCGGAGCAGTACTTC | CAWNEDRVMAEQYF
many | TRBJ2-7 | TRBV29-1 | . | TGCAGCGTTGATCGCGTGGGGCGATGGAAGCAGTACTTC | CSVDRVGRWKQYF
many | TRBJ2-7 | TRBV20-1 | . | TGCAGTGCTAGAGCGGTAAGCTCCTACGAGCAGTACTTC | CSARAVSSYEQYF
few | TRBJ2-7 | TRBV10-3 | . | TGTGCCATTAAAGGACCATTCGGCGAGCAGTACTTC | CAIKGPFGEQYF
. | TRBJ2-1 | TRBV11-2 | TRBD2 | TGTGCCAGCAGCCCGCCGCCGGCGGGAGGGTACAATGAGCAGTTCTTC | CASSPPPAGGYNEQFF
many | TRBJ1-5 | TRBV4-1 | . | TGCGCCAGCAGCGGTAAAGATCAGCCCCAGCATTTT | CASSGKDQPQHF
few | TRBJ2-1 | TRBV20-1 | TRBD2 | TGCAGTGCTAGAGAAGGCGCAGCGGGGTTTTACGATGAGCAGTTCTTC | CSAREGAAGFYDEQFF
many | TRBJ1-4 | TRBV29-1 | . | TGCAGCGTTGTGGACCGGGGAACTGAAAAACTGTTTTTT | CSVVDRGTEKLFF
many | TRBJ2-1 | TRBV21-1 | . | TGTGCCACCCGACAGGGACAAAGGACTTACAATGAGCAGTTCTTC | CATRQGQRTYNEQFF
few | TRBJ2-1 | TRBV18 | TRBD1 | TGTGCCAGCCATTCTCAGGGGGCCTACAATGAGCAGTTCTTC | CASHSQGAYNEQFF
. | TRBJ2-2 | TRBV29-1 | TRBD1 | TGCAGCGTTGAAGATTGGGGGACAGGCAAAACCGGGGAGCTGTTTTTT | CSVEDWGTGKTGELFF
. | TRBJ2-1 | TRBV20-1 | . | TGCAGTGCCTCTTCCGGGACAGGGAGGTCTAGCGGGAGTCTCTATGAGCAGTTCTTC | CSASSGTGRSSGSLYEQFF
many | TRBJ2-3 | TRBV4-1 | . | TGCGCCAGCAGCCAAGCCCAGAAGCACCCAGATACGCAGTATTTT | CASSQAQKHPDTQYF
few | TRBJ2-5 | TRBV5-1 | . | TGCGCCAGCAGCTTGCGGGGAGGATCGGGCCGAGAGACCCAGTACTTC | CASSLRGGSGRETQYF
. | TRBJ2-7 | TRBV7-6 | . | TGTGCCAGCAGTGCAGGGTTGAACGAGCAGTACTTC | CASSAGLNEQYF
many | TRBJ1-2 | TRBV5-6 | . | TGTGCCAGCAGTTGGGAACTGACCCAAGGGACTTATGGCTACACCTTC | CASSWELTQGTYGYTF
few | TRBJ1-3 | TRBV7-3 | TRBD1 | TGTGCCAGCAGCTTATCCGCCGGGACAGGGGGAAACACCATATATTTT | CASSLSAGTGGNTIYF
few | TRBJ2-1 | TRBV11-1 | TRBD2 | TGTGCCAGCAGCTTAGCAGACTTAGCGGGCCAATCCTACAATGAGCAGTTCTTC | CASSLADLAGQSYNEQFF
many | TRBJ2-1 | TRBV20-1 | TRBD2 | TGCAGTGCTAGCGTTTTAGCGGGAGTGTCCAATGAGCAGTTCTTC | CSASVLAGVSNEQFF
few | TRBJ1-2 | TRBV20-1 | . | TGCAGTGCCGCTCGGACTGACTCTAGGGGCTACACCTTC | CSAARTDSRGYTF
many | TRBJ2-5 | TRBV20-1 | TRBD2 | TGCAGTGCTAAAACTAAAGGGCGGTCTCTGCGGGAGTTAGAGACCCAGTACTTC | CSAKTKGRSLRELETQYF
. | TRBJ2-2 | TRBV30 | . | TGTGCCTGGAGTGTACAAGGGCAGGGATATAACGGGGAGCTGTTTTTT | CAWSVQGQGYNGELFF
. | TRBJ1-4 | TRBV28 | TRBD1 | TGTGCCAGCAGAACCGGGACAGGGGATGCTAATGAAAAACTGTTTTTT | CASRTGTGDANEKLFF
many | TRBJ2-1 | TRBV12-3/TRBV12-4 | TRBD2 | TGTGCCAGCAGTACTCAGCGGGACCGCATCCGGTTCTTC | CASSTQRDRIRFF
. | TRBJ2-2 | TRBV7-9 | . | TGTGCCGGCCCCACGTGGAGGACCGGGGAGCTGTTTTTT | CAGPTWRTGELFF
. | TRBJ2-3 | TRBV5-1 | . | TGCGCCAGCAGCTGGGGCATCACAGATACGCACTATTTT | CASSWGITDTHYF